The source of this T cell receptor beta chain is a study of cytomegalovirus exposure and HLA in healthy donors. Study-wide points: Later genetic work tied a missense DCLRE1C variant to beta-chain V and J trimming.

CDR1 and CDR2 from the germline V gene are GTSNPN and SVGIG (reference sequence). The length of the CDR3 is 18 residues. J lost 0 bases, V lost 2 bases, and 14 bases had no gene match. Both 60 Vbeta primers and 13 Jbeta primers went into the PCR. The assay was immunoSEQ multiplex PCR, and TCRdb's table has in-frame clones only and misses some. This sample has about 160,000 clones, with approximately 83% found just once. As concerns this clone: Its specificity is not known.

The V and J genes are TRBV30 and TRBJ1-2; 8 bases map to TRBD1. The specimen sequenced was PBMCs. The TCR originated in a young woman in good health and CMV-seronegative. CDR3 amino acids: CAWSRHGQGFFPNYGYTF. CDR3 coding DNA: TGTGCCTGGAGTCGCCACGGACAGGGTTTTTTTCCTAACTATGGCTACACCTTC.